This is a list of T cell receptor beta chains from one sample in a study of human thymus T cells. The table came from immunoSEQ multiplex PCR; TCRdb's copy has only in-frame clones and leaves some out. The sample comprises roughly 86,000 clones, roughly 96% of which are singletons, and 0.025% to 0.04% rests with the top ten. Material for sequencing was thymus tissue. These receptors were obtained from a boy less than two years old with a congenital heart defect but otherwise immunologically healthy. Each CDR3 is given with its conserved first and last residue. A D gene is named only where the DNA matches it firmly. Clone size, where shown, is once, few, many, or a class for clones that have expanded.

CDR3,DNA,J,D,size,V
CASSQDLTSGVLTYEQYF,TGTGCCAGCAGCCAAGATCTAACTAGCGGGGTCTTAACCTACGAGCAGTACTTC,TRBJ2-7,TRBD2,-,TRBV4-2
CATSRYDRENTEAFF,TGTGCCACCAGCAGATACGACAGGGAGAACACTGAAGCTTTCTTT,TRBJ1-1,TRBD1,-,TRBV15
CASSQDLEKRACSYEQYF,TGCGCCAGCAGCCAAGATCTAGAAAAGAGGGCTTGCTCCTACGAGCAGTACTTC,TRBJ2-7,-,-,TRBV4-3
CASSLEGLATDTQYF,TGTGCCAGCAGCTTAGAGGGGCTAGCAACAGATACGCAGTATTTT,TRBJ2-3,-,-,TRBV7-2
CATSPEGGRVSQPQHF,TGTGCCACCAGCCCGGAGGGGGGCCGCGTCAGCCAGCCCCAGCATTTT,TRBJ1-5,-,-,TRBV15
CASSWDAKNIQYF,TGTGCCAGCAGCTGGGATGCCAAAAACATTCAGTACTTC,TRBJ2-4,-,-,TRBV5-4
CASRQTYYEQYF,TGTGCCAGCAGACAGACCTACTACGAGCAGTACTTC,TRBJ2-7,-,-,TRBV5-8
CASSSSAGLSFTDTQYF,TGCGCCAGCAGTTCATCGGCCGGCCTCTCATTCACAGATACGCAGTATTTT,TRBJ2-3,-,once,TRBV5-1
CASSTNSGSETQYF,TGTGCCAGTAGTACTAATAGCGGATCGGAGACCCAGTACTTC,TRBJ2-5,-,-,TRBV19
CASSTSGGYEQYF,TGTGCCAGCAGTACAAGCGGGGGCTACGAGCAGTACTTC,TRBJ2-7,TRBD2,-,TRBV5-6
CASSLGLGRGGTQYF,TGTGCCAGCAGCTTAGGCCTCGGGAGGGGGGGGACCCAGTACTTC,TRBJ2-5,TRBD2,once,TRBV7-2
CASSLEEGAQETQYF,TGTGCCAGCAGCTTGGAGGAGGGGGCGCAAGAGACCCAGTACTTC,TRBJ2-5,-,-,TRBV5-8
CASSLQDGGTEAFF,TGTGCCAGCAGCTTACAAGACGGGGGGACTGAAGCTTTCTTT,TRBJ1-1,-,-,TRBV7-6
CASSLADSGRVTDTGELFF,TGTGCCAGCAGCTTGGCCGATAGCGGGAGGGTTACGGACACCGGGGAGCTGTTTTTT,TRBJ2-2,TRBD2,once,TRBV5-8
CASSPRGGGTEAFF,TGTGCCAGCTCACCAAGAGGGGGCGGAACTGAAGCTTTCTTT,TRBJ1-1,TRBD1,-,TRBV18
CASSLTHMNTEAFF,TGTGCCAGCAGTCTTACTCATATGAACACTGAAGCTTTCTTT,TRBJ1-1,-,-,TRBV6-5
CASSCQGGGVPDTQYF,TGTGCCAGCAGTTGCCAGGGAGGGGGAGTCCCCGATACGCAGTATTTT,TRBJ2-3,-,-,TRBV6-5
CASRSTEKANYGYTF,TGTGCCAGCAGGTCGACAGAAAAAGCTAACTATGGCTACACCTTC,TRBJ1-2,-,once,TRBV5-6
CASSYHRDRRYEQYF,TGTGCCAGCAGTTACCACAGGGACAGGCGGTACGAGCAGTACTTC,TRBJ2-7,TRBD1,-,TRBV6-6
CAIRRRDRGSSGYTF,TGTGCCATCCGTAGGCGGGACAGGGGTTCGAGTGGCTACACCTTC,TRBJ1-2,TRBD1,-,TRBV10-3
CAISEAGGPSTGELFF,TGTGCCATCAGTGAGGCGGGGGGGCCGTCCACCGGGGAGCTGTTTTTT,TRBJ2-2,TRBD2,once,TRBV10-3
CASLGGQGAQSNTEAFF,TGTGCCAGCCTAGGGGGACAGGGGGCCCAATCGAACACTGAAGCTTTCTTT,TRBJ1-1,TRBD1,-,TRBV19
CASSRSGSEQFF,TGTGCCAGCAGCAGGTCCGGGAGTGAGCAGTTCTTC,TRBJ2-1,-,-,TRBV5-4
CASSFYTGELFF,TGTGCCAGCAGCTTTTACACCGGGGAGCTGTTTTTT,TRBJ2-2,-,-,TRBV7-8
CASSLPTDTQYF,TGTGCCAGCAGCTTACCCACAGATACGCAGTATTTT,TRBJ2-3,-,-,TRBV11-2
CASSLVQEGGETQYF,TGTGCCAGCAGCTTAGTCCAAGAGGGAGGGGAGACCCAGTACTTC,TRBJ2-5,TRBD2,once,TRBV7-2
CATSRDGSRGATQYF,TGTGCCACCAGCAGAGATGGATCCCGGGGGGCCACCCAGTACTTC,TRBJ2-5,-,-,TRBV15
CASSPSGGLPYEQYF,TGTGCCAGCTCACCTAGCGGGGGGCTCCCCTACGAGCAGTACTTC,TRBJ2-7,TRBD2,-,TRBV18
CASSLFPSGPNNEQFF,TGCGCCAGCAGCTTGTTCCCCTCCGGACCAAACAATGAGCAGTTCTTC,TRBJ2-1,-,-,TRBV5-1
CASSGTTDTQYF,TGTGCCAGCAGTGGGACCACAGATACGCAGTATTTT,TRBJ2-3,-,-,TRBV6-5
CASSWRGVYGYTF,TGCGCCAGCAGCTGGCGTGGGGTATATGGCTACACCTTC,TRBJ1-2,-,once,TRBV5-1
CASSNDPGQGFEKLFF,TGTGCCAGCAGCAACGATCCGGGACAGGGATTTGAAAAACTGTTTTTT,TRBJ1-4,TRBD1,few,TRBV9
CASSRDGGNNQPQHF,TGTGCCAGCAGCCGCGACGGAGGAAACAATCAGCCCCAGCATTTT,TRBJ1-5,-,-,TRBV6-1
CASSFKQGARTEAFF,TGTGCCAGCAGCTTCAAACAGGGGGCGAGGACTGAAGCTTTCTTT,TRBJ1-1,TRBD1,-,TRBV27
CASSYRVNQPQHF,TGTGCCAGCAGTTACAGGGTCAATCAGCCCCAGCATTTT,TRBJ1-5,-,-,TRBV6-5
CASSLTGGDEKLFF,TGTGCCAGCTCTCTTACAGGAGGTGATGAAAAACTGTTTTTT,TRBJ1-4,-,-,TRBV6-4
CASSNLSGRKTQYF,TGTGCCAGCAGTAATCTCAGCGGGAGGAAGACCCAGTACTTC,TRBJ2-5,TRBD2,-,TRBV2
CASSPTAVGNQPQHF,TGTGCCAGCAGCCCCACTGCGGTGGGCAATCAGCCCCAGCATTTT,TRBJ1-5,-,-,TRBV5-8
CSVIGVPYEQYF,TGCAGCGTTATAGGGGTCCCCTACGAGCAGTACTTC,TRBJ2-7,-,-,TRBV29-1
CASSPTPQWDRFDEQFF,TGTGCCAGCAGCCCCACCCCTCAGTGGGACAGATTCGATGAGCAGTTCTTC,TRBJ2-1,TRBD1,-,TRBV5-6
CATTGQGDREETQYF,TGTGCCACCACGGGACAGGGTGATCGAGAGGAGACCCAGTACTTC,TRBJ2-5,TRBD1,-,TRBV15
CASSQVAEAFF,TGTGCCAGCAGCCAAGTTGCTGAAGCTTTCTTT,TRBJ1-1,-,-,TRBV14
CASSRIQPQHF,TGTGCCAGCAGCCGAATACAGCCCCAGCATTTT,TRBJ1-5,-,once,TRBV28
CASSVDWEGCGYTF,TGTGCCAGTAGTGTCGACTGGGAGGGTTGTGGCTACACCTTC,TRBJ1-2,-,-,TRBV19
CASSAGTSGRSSTDTQYF,TGTGCCAGCAGCGCCGGGACTAGCGGGAGGAGTAGCACAGATACGCAGTATTTT,TRBJ2-3,TRBD2,-,TRBV27
CASSPRQGKRNTEAFF,TGTGCCAGCTCGCCCCGACAGGGGAAACGGAACACTGAAGCTTTCTTT,TRBJ1-1,TRBD1,-,TRBV18
CASSLVPPLAGGRIDTQYF,TGTGCCAGCAGCTTAGTTCCCCCCCTAGCGGGGGGCCGGATAGATACGCAGTATTTT,TRBJ2-3,TRBD2,-,TRBV7-2
CATSRVDRGKVNTEAFF,TGTGCCACCAGCAGAGTGGACAGGGGGAAGGTGAACACTGAAGCTTTCTTT,TRBJ1-1,TRBD1,-,TRBV15
CASSQVQRFNQPQHF,TGTGCCAGCAGCCAAGTGCAGAGGTTTAATCAGCCCCAGCATTTT,TRBJ1-5,-,-,TRBV4-2
CASSSPWGDGYTF,TGTGCCAGCAGCTCCCCCTGGGGGGATGGCTACACCTTC,TRBJ1-2,-,-,TRBV7-2
CASSEEPGSHGEAFF,TGTGCCAGCAGTGAAGAGCCAGGGAGCCACGGAGAAGCTTTCTTT,TRBJ1-1,-,-,TRBV6-1
CSARHTDTQYF,TGCAGTGCTCGGCACACAGATACGCAGTATTTT,TRBJ2-3,-,-,TRBV20-1
CASNEGSSSETQYF,TGCGCCAGCAACGAGGGGAGTAGCTCCGAGACCCAGTACTTC,TRBJ2-5,-,-,TRBV10-2